The next 17 T cell receptor beta chains were all read from a single sample in a study of CD8 T cells in ankylosing spondylitis. MiXCR was run by TCRdb on the 5' RACE reads, yielding one entry per CDR3 protein. The sample contains around 130,000 distinct CDR3 sequences, approximately 13% of which appear only once. Sequenced sample: blood, either unsorted or a sorted T cell fraction (not recorded which). All receptors come from a female donor with ankylosing spondylitis or in good health (not recorded which).

The chain uses TRBV28 and TRBJ2-1, with D uncertain. The ends were cut back, 10 bases at V and 4 bases at J, with 14 bases in the middle. The CDR3 consists of 13 residues. Germline V lookup: CDR1 MDHEN, CDR2 SYDVKM. The CDR3 sequence is CATGGTPYNEQFF. CDR3 nucleotide sequence: TGTGCCACCGGCGGTACCCCATACAATGAGCAGTTCTTC.

This clonotype showed up many times. This rearrangement joins TRBV20-1 to TRBJ1-5, with D possibly matching TRBD1 (6 bases). V lost 4 bases and J 5 bases, leaving 12 bases between the germline ends. This CDR3 contains 13 residues. Germline V gene data show CDR1 as DFQATT and CDR2 as SNEGSKA (reference sequence). The CDR3 here is CSATQGSDQPQHF. CDR3 nucleotide sequence: TGCAGTGCTACACAGGGCTCGGATCAGCCCCAGCATTTT.

This clonotype was seen many times. J is TRBJ2-3 and V is TRBV29-1, with D uncertain. The germline V and J ends were trimmed by 0 bases and 2 bases, with 12 bases remaining between them. Germline V CDR1 and CDR2: SQVTM, ANQGSEA. CDR3 length: 15 residues. The CDR3 spells CSVEDNSRATDTQYF. The CDR3 DNA is TGCAGCGTTGAAGACAACTCTCGGGCCACAGATACGCAGTATTTT.

The V gene is TRBV13, the J gene TRBJ2-1; D is undetermined. The V end was cut by 4 bases, the J end by 0 bases, with 16 bases between. The CDR3 is made up of 17 amino acids. The germline V gene encodes CDR1 PRHDT and CDR2 FYEKMQ (reference sequence). This CDR3 reads CASSSRIGLASYNEQFF. CDR3 in DNA: TGTGCCAGCAGCTCACGAATCGGGCTGGCCTCCTACAATGAGCAGTTCTTC.

A remark on this clonotype: Possible read error: a much larger clone is one base away. CDR3 protein: CASSLGSGIIYNDQFF. CDR3 DNA sequence: TGTGCCAGCAGTTTAGGTAGCGGGATAATCTACAATGACCAGTTCTTC. The chain carries TRBV12-3 or TRBV12-4 and TRBJ2-1; 8 bases map to TRBD2. The CDR3 runs to 16 residues.

At least ten counts were recorded for this clonotype. This chain uses TRBV7-3 with TRBJ2-3; D ambiguous. Per the germline V gene, CDR1 is SGHTA and CDR2 is FQGTGA. Trimming took off 2 bases at V and 0 bases at J, with 6 bases between the two ends. The CDR3 spans 14 residues. The CDR3 DNA follows: TGTGCCAGCAGCTTAGGTAGAAGCACAGATACGCAGTATTTT. Its protein is CASSLGRSTDTQYF.

This clonotype has more than one count but fewer than ten. The chain joins TRBV18 to TRBJ2-5; D is ambiguous. Trimming stripped 1 base from V and 5 bases from J, with 5 bases between. Germline values: CDR1 KGHSH, CDR2 LQKENI. The CDR3 sequence is 12 residues long. CDR3 sequence (DNA): TGTGCCAGCTCACCACTCTCGGAGACCCAGTACTTC. It is translated as CASSPLSETQYF.

This clonotype was found a few times. This sequence joins TRBV5-1 and TRBJ2-2; D uncertain. The CDR3 extends over 15 amino acids. The V gene's germline CDR1 is SGHRS and CDR2 YFSETQ. V lost 0 bases to trimming and J lost 2 bases, with 8 bases between them. CDR3 in amino acids: CASSLGRINTGELFF. CDR3 sequence (DNA): TGCGCCAGCAGCTTGGGCAGGATAAACACCGGGGAGCTGTTTTTT.

This clonotype was detected a few times. The genes are TRBV5-1 and TRBJ2-1; weak D call: TRBD2 (6 bases). Trimming removed 1 base from V and 0 bases from J, with 20 bases in between. CDR1 is SGHRS and CDR2 is YFSETQ in the germline V gene. The CDR3 has 19 amino acids. As DNA, the CDR3 is TGCGCCAGCAGCTTGCTTGGAGGGTCGCCGAGAAGCTCCTACAATGAGCAGTTCTTC. This encodes CASSLLGGSPRSSYNEQFF.

This clonotype has just a few counts. This CDR3 is CSAREPDRNGYTF. The CDR3 region has the DNA TGCAGTGCTAGAGAGCCCGACAGAAATGGCTACACCTTC. This chain links TRBV20-1 with TRBJ1-2; D perhaps matches TRBD1 (5 bases). The germline CDR1 and CDR2 sequences are DFQATT and SNEGSKA (reference sequence). The CDR3 is 13 residues long. Trimming left V 0 bases short and J 6 bases short, with 11 bases between.

The chain employs TRBV30 and TRBJ2-7; 8 bases align to TRBD2. The germline V gene encodes CDR1 GTSNPN and CDR2 SVGIG (reference sequence). The CDR3 totals 14 residues. V gave up 5 bases and J gave up 0 bases; unmatched junction bases: 6. The CDR3 DNA reads TGTGCCTGGCGAGCGGGGGTTAGCTCCTACGAGCAGTACTTC. This sequence encodes CAWRAGVSSYEQYF.

This clonotype was seen many times. The chain has TRBV5-1 and TRBJ1-6, with D possibly being TRBD1 (5 bases). The germline V gene encodes CDR1 SGHRS and CDR2 YFSETQ. Deletions cut 0 bases from V and 9 bases from J, with 13 bases between. This CDR3 has 15 residues. CDR3 DNA sequence: TGCGCCAGCAGCTTGGACAGGAGCGGTGGTTCACCCCTCCACTTT. Translating gives CASSLDRSGGSPLHF.

This clonotype has ten or more counts. The chain is built from TRBV5-1 and TRBJ2-1; possible D gene TRBD2, 6 bases. V was clipped by 2 bases and J by 8 bases, with 8 bases between them. Germline assignment: CDR1 SGHRS and CDR2 YFSETQ. The CDR3 sequence is 12 residues long. Written as DNA, the CDR3 is TGCGCCAGCAGCTTTCGCGGGGATGAGCAGTTCTTC. It specifies CASSFRGDEQFF.

The rearrangement links TRBV7-2 to TRBJ2-3; D perhaps matches TRBD2 (6 bases). Germline assignment: CDR1 SGHTA and CDR2 FQGNSA. Trimming cost V 5 bases and J 0 bases, with 15 bases left between them. The CDR3 consists of 16 residues. The chain's CDR3 is CASSPGLAPSTDTQYF. DNA of the CDR3: TGTGCCAGCAGCCCGGGACTGGCCCCTAGCACAGATACGCAGTATTTT.

This clonotype was observed many times. The rearrangement uses TRBV5-1 and TRBJ2-3; no definite D call. CDR3 size: 15 residues. CDR1 and CDR2 from the germline V gene are SGHRS and YFSETQ. The ends were cut back, 0 bases at V and 1 base at J, with 9 bases in the middle. CDR3 coding DNA: TGCGCCAGCAGCTTGGATGTGGGCGGCACAGATACGCAGTATTTT. Its translation is CASSLDVGGTDTQYF.

This clonotype is a singleton in its sample. This clone may be a read error of a much larger clone one base away. This chain links TRBV3-1 with TRBJ2-7; 8 bases map to TRBD2. With V trimmed by 0 bases and J by 9 bases, 10 bases remained unmatched. The CDR3 is 15 amino acids. Germline V CDR1 and CDR2: LGHDT, YNNKEL (reference sequence). Here the CDR3 DNA reads TGTGCCAGCAGCCAAGATATCGGGGGGGCAGGAGCGCAGTACTTC. It codes for CASSQDIGGAGAQYF.

The CDR3 DNA sequence: TGTGCCAGCAGCCCTCTATCGCACTCCTACAATGAGCAGTTCTTC. Translating it yields CASSPLSHSYNEQFF. The chain combines TRBV7-3 with TRBJ2-1; no clear D gene. Trimming pared 5 bases from V and 0 bases from J, leaving 11 bases between. The CDR3 consists of 15 residues. CDR1 SGHTA and CDR2 FQGTGA come from the germline V gene.